This T cell receptor beta chain was sequenced during a study of vaccination and CD4 T cells after COVID-19. This clonotype was observed a few times. What it binds is unknown. Study-level points and caveats: Convalescent patients' clones that were vaccine-specific were spike mono-reactive in 304 of 307 cases. Researchers looked at relatively few convalescent patients and had no early post-infection timepoints. The median SARS-CoV-2-reactive clonotype number increased from approximately 21 to 38, without statistical significance.

V lost 3 bases and J lost 0; bases outside the gene matches: 1. Germline values: CDR1 DFQATT, CDR2 SNEGSKA (reference sequence). The CDR3 is 14 amino acids. This sample's treatment: approximately nine-day PBMC culture with coronavirus spike peptide pools or control peptides (ViraFEST assay). An Oncomine TCR Beta short-read assay was used to sequence the DNA from cultured CD4+ T cells. Using its own MiXCR run on the PCR reads, TCRdb lists one record per CDR3 protein. The sample has 20,000 to 25,000 distinct CDR3 sequences, about 68% seen once. This rearrangement joins TRBV20-1 to TRBJ2-5, with 10 bases that match TRBD1. The source is a human donor who had recovered from COVID-19. Sequencing was carried out using CD4+ T cells from blood, cultured in vitro. Written as DNA, the CDR3 is TGCAGTGCTAGGACAGGGGGCAACCAAGAGACCCAGTACTTC. It codes for CSARTGGNQETQYF.